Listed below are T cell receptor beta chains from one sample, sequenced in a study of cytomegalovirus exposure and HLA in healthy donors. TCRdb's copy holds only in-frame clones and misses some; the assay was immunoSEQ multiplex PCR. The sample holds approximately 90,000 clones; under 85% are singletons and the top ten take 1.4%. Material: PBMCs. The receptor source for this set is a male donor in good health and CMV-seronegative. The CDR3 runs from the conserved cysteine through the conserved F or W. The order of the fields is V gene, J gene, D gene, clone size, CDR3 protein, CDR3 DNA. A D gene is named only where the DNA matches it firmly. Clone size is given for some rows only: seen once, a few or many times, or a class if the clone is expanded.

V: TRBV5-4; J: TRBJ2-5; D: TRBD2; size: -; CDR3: CASSQETSAETQYF; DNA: TGCGCCAGCAGCCAAGAAACTAGCGCAGAGACCCAGTACTTC
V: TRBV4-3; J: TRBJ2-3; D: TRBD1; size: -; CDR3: CASSQGDRGPGPDTQYF; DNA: TGCGCCAGCAGCCAAGGGGACAGGGGGCCTGGCCCAGATACGCAGTATTTT
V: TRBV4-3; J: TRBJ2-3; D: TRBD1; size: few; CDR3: CASSQDYRGSPDTQYF; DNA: TGCGCCAGCAGCCAAGACTACAGGGGTAGCCCAGATACGCAGTATTTT
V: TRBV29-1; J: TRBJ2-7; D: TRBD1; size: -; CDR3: CSVKDRGLEQYF; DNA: TGCAGCGTTAAGGACAGGGGGCTCGAGCAGTACTTC
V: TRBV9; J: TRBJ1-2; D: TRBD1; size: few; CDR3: CASSTGQGDYGYTF; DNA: TGTGCCAGCAGTACCGGACAGGGGGACTATGGCTACACCTTC
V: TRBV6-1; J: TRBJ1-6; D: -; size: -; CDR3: CASSDTKNSPLHF; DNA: TGTGCCAGCAGTGACACTAAGAATTCACCCCTCCACTTT
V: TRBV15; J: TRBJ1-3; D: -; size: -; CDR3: CATSREAVAGNTIYF; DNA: TGTGCCACCAGCAGAGAGGCGGTGGCGGGAAACACCATATATTTT
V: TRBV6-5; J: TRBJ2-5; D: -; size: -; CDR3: CASSSGLKTQYF; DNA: TGTGCCAGCAGTTCGGGGTTGAAGACCCAGTACTTC
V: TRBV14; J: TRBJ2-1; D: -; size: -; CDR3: CASSQFNSRYNEQFF; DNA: TGTGCCAGCAGCCAATTCAACAGCAGATACAATGAGCAGTTCTTC
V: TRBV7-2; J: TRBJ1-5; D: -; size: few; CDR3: CASSPDSDQPQHF; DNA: TGTGCCAGCAGCCCGGACAGTGATCAGCCCCAGCATTTT
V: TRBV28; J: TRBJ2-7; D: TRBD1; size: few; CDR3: CASSHRGREAYEQYF; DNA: TGTGCCAGCAGTCACAGGGGAAGAGAAGCCTACGAGCAGTACTTC
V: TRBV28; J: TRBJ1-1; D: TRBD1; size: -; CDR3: CASSNLGEGGPGGTEAFF; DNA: TGTGCCAGCAGTAATTTAGGTGAAGGGGGCCCAGGCGGGACTGAAGCTTTCTTT
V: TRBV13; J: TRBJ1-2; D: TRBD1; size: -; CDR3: CASSKSKDRLNYGYTF; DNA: TGTGCCAGCAGCAAATCGAAGGACAGGCTTAACTATGGCTACACCTTC
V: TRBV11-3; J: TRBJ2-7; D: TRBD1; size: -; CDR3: CASSMGQGNEQYF; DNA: TGTGCCAGCAGCATGGGACAGGGGAACGAGCAGTACTTC
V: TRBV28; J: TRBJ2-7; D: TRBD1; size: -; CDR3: CASSLRQGGEQYF; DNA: TGTGCCAGCAGTTTAAGACAGGGGGGAGAGCAGTACTTC
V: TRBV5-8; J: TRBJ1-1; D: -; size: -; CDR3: CASSWDYLTEAFF; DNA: TGTGCCAGCAGCTGGGACTATCTCACTGAAGCTTTCTTT
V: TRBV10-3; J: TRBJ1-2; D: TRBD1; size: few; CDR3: CAISDWTGGDSGYTF; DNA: TGTGCCATCAGTGACTGGACAGGGGGCGATTCTGGCTACACCTTC
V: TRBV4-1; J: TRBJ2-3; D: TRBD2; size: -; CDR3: CASSGKGLASTDTQYF; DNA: TGCGCCAGCAGCGGTAAGGGACTAGCTAGCACAGATACGCAGTATTTT
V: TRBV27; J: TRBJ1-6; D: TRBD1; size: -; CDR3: CASSLGTGNSPLHF; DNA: TGTGCCAGCAGTTTAGGGACAGGGAATTCACCCCTCCACTTT
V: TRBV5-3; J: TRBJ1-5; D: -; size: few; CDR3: CARSFNRDKEFYQPQHF; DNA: TGTGCCAGAAGCTTTAATCGAGATAAAGAGTTTTACCAGCCCCAGCATTTT
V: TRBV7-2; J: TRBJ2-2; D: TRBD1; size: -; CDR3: CASSSRDRYTGELFF; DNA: TGTGCCAGCAGCAGCCGGGACAGGTACACCGGGGAGCTGTTTTTT
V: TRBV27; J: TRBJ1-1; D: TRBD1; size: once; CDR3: CASSLKAGTGLNTEAFF; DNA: TGTGCCAGCAGTTTAAAGGCCGGGACAGGCCTGAACACTGAAGCTTTCTTT
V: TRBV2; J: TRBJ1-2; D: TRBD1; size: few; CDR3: CASSEAQDRVRGYTF; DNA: TGTGCCAGCAGTGAAGCTCAGGACAGGGTGAGGGGCTACACCTTC
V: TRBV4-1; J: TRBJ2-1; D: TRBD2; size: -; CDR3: CASSQDTSGLFEQFF; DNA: TGCGCCAGCAGCCAAGACACTAGCGGGTTGTTTGAGCAGTTCTTC
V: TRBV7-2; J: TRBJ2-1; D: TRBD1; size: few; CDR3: CASRPDKGAFEQFF; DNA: TGTGCCAGCAGACCAGATAAGGGGGCATTTGAGCAGTTCTTC
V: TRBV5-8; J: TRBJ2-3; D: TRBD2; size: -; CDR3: CASSWGLAGSTDTQYF; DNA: TGTGCCAGCAGCTGGGGACTAGCGGGGAGCACAGATACGCAGTATTTT
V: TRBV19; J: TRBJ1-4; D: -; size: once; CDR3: CASSILGAGNEKLFF; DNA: TGTGCCAGTAGTATTTTAGGGGCCGGTAATGAAAAACTGTTTTTT
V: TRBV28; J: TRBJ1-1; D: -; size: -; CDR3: CASSLSNTEAFF; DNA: TGTGCCAGCAGCCTATCCAACACTGAAGCTTTCTTT
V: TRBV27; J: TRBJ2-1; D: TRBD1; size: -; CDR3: CASSSGTVSYNEQFF; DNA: TGTGCCAGCAGTTCTGGGACAGTCTCCTACAATGAGCAGTTCTTC
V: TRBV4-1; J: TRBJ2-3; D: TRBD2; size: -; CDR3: CASSQFLSGGSDTQYF; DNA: TGCGCCAGCAGCCAGTTCCTTAGCGGGGGGTCAGATACGCAGTATTTT
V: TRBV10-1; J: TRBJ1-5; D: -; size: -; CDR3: CASSDNSYQPQHF; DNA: TGCGCCAGCAGTGATAATAGTTATCAGCCCCAGCATTTT
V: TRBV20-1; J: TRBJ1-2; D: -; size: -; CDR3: CSGEENYGYTF; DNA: TGCAGCGGCGAGGAGAACTATGGCTACACCTTC
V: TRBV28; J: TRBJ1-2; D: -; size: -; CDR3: CASSFIGRSNYGYTF; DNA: TGTGCCAGCAGTTTTATTGGCAGATCAAACTATGGCTACACCTTC
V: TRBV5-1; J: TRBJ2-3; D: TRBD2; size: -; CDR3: CASTLAGSSTDTQYF; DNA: TGCGCCAGCACTCTAGCGGGGTCTAGCACAGATACGCAGTATTTT
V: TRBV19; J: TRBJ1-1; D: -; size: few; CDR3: CASSGGPEAFF; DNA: TGTGCCAGTAGTGGGGGCCCTGAAGCTTTCTTT
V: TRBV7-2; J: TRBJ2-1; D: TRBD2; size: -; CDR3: CASSLPILAVKSYNEQFF; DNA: TGTGCCAGCAGCTTACCTATACTAGCGGTAAAGTCCTACAATGAGCAGTTCTTC
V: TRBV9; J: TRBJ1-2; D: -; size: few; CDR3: CASNEQGSYGYTF; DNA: TGTGCCAGCAACGAACAGGGTTCCTATGGCTACACCTTC
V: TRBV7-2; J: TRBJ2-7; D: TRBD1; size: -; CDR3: CASSLEGTGAYEQYF; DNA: TGTGCCAGCAGCTTAGAAGGGACAGGAGCCTACGAGCAGTACTTC
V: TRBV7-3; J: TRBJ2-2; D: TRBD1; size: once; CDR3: CASSPGTVTGELFF; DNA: TGTGCCAGCAGCCCGGGGACAGTCACCGGGGAGCTGTTTTTT
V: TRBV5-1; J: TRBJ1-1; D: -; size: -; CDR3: CASSLLSMTANTEAFF; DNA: TGCGCCAGCAGCTTGCTATCGATGACAGCGAACACTGAAGCTTTCTTT
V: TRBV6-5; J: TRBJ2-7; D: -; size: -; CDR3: CASRAGDPFYEQYF; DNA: TGTGCCAGCAGGGCAGGGGACCCTTTTTACGAGCAGTACTTC
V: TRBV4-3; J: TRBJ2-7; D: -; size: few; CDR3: CASSQGSSPDLHPYEQYF; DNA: TGCGCCAGCAGCCAAGGGAGCTCCCCGGATTTGCACCCCTACGAGCAGTACTTC
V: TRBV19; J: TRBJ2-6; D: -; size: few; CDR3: CASRDSGSGANVLTF; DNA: TGTGCCAGCCGGGACAGCGGGTCTGGGGCCAACGTCCTGACTTTC
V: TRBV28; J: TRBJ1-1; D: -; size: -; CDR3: CASTPAGATPNTEAFF; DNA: TGTGCCAGCACCCCGGCGGGGGCCACGCCGAACACTGAAGCTTTCTTT
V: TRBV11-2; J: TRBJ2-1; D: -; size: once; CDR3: CASSLPVLDYNEQFF; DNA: TGTGCCAGCAGCTTACCGGTCCTAGATTACAATGAGCAGTTCTTC
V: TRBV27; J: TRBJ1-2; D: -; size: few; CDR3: CASGGTTSGYTF; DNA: TGTGCCAGCGGAGGGACTACCAGTGGCTACACCTTC
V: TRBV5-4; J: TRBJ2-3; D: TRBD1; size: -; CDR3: CASSLDRGRDTQYF; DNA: TGTGCCAGCAGCTTGGACAGGGGAAGGGATACGCAGTATTTT
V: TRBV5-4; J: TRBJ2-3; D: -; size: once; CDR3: CASSWRLTSTDTQYF; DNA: TGTGCCAGCAGCTGGAGGTTGACTAGCACAGATACGCAGTATTTT
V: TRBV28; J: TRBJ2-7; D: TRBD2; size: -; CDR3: CASSLGLAGPYEQYF; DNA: TGTGCCAGCAGCCTGGGACTAGCGGGGCCCTACGAGCAGTACTTC
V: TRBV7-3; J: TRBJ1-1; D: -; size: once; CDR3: CASSSQSNTEAFF; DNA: TGTGCCAGCAGCTCCCAATCGAACACTGAAGCTTTCTTT
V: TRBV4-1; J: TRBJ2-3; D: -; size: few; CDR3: CASSQESAASTDTQYF; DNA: TGCGCCAGCAGCCAAGAATCAGCGGCTAGCACAGATACGCAGTATTTT
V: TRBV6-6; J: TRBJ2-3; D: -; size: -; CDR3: CASGPPVPSTDTQYF; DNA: TGTGCCAGCGGCCCGCCCGTCCCTAGCACAGATACGCAGTATTTT
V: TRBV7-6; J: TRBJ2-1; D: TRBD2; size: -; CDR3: CASSSPTSGRNNEQFF; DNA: TGTGCCAGCAGCTCCCCGACTAGCGGGAGGAACAATGAGCAGTTCTTC